The clone carrying this T cell receptor (beta chain) was observed at least ten times. The sample belongs to a study of CD8+CD57+ T cells in acquired aplastic anemia. TCR beta VDJ and CDR3 profiles were obtained from a genomic DNA template. TCRdb reanalysed the reads using MiXCR and keeps one entry per CDR3 protein. In the table there are 150,000 to 200,000 distinct CDR3 sequences, 40% to 60% of which are singletons. This CDR3 spans 14 amino acids. The germline gives CDR1 DFQATT, CDR2 SNEGSKA (reference sequence). The V end lost 1 base, the J end lost 8 bases, and 15 bases lay between the germline ends. CD8+CD57+ cell expansion had been shown by flow cytometry in patients chosen for sequencing. No patient had been given any therapy when blood was sampled.

Sequencing used sorted CD4+, CD8+, or CD8+CD57+ T cells (not recorded which) from PBMCs. The chain recombines TRBV20-1 with TRBJ2-1; TRBD2 is a possible D gene (6 bases). The sequence was obtained from a human donor with aplastic anemia. Written as DNA, the CDR3 is TGCAGTGCTAGAGGTGTAGCGGTGCAATATGAGCAGTTCTTC. This sequence encodes CSARGVAVQYEQFF.